This T cell receptor beta chain was identified during a study of cytomegalovirus exposure and HLA in healthy donors. Study-wide findings and caveats: TCR beta V- and J-gene trimming, according to a later analysis, was linked to a missense DCLRE1C variant. The authors excluded some V segments, including TRBV6-2 and TRBV6-3, as indistinguishable. An analysis was carried out later, and it reportedly showed fewer N-insertions in an Asian-associated ancestry cluster than the approximately 670-donor mean.

CDR1 and CDR2 (germline): SGHAT, FQNNGV. V was shortened by 6 bases and J by 1 base, with 6 bases between the two germline ends. This CDR3 spans 12 amino acids. With regard to this clone: Antigen specificity is unknown.

It was with 60 Vbeta and 13 Jbeta primers that the PCR ran. In the authors' workflow: Approximately 11 million shared chains were among around 78 million unique TCR beta chains counted in a later analysis. Generated by immunoSEQ multiplex PCR, the TCRdb table keeps only in-frame clones and is missing some. V and J calls and clone size come straight from that table; D and trimming were deduced from the DNA. The sample lists about 120,000 clones; less than 80% were seen once. V usage is TRBV11-2 and J usage is TRBJ1-1; D ambiguous. This TCR came from a woman between 50 and 59 years old in good health and CMV-seropositive. Input material: PBMCs. DNA for the CDR3: TGTGCCAGCAGTGTATGGAACACTGAAGCTTTCTTT. Its translation is CASSVWNTEAFF. Full variable domain (remainder filled in from reference TRBV11-2 and TRBJ1-1): EAGVAQSPRYKIIEKRQSVAFWCNPISGHATLYWYQQILGQGPKLLIQFQNNGVVDDSQLPKDRFSAERLKGVDSTLKIQPAKLEDSAVYLCASSVWNTEAFFGQGTRLTVV.